The next 5 T cell receptor beta chains were all read from a single sample in a study of cytomegalovirus exposure and HLA in healthy donors. The data were produced by immunoSEQ multiplex PCR, yet TCRdb's version contains in-frame clones alone and is incomplete. The data contain fewer than 100,000 clones, roughly 94% of them seen just once; the ten biggest clones take up approximately 3.4%. Sequencing was done on a sample of PBMCs. Receptors originate from a woman between 18 and 29 years old in good health and CMV-seropositive.

The V and J genes are TRBV10-3 and TRBJ1-6; 7 bases line up with TRBD1. With 5 bases clipped from V and 9 bases from J, the junction kept 13 bases outside the gene matches. The V gene's germline CDR1 is ENHRY and CDR2 SYGVKD. The CDR3 is made up of 16 amino acids. The CDR3 nucleotides read TGTGCCATCAGTCGAGAGGGTGGGGCAGGGGGTTCACCCCTCCACTTT. Translating it yields CAISREGGAGGSPLHF.

The CDR3 here is CASSLSGQGGTGELFF. In DNA form, the CDR3 reads TGCGCCAGCAGCCTTTCGGGACAGGGGGGCACCGGGGAGCTGTTTTTT. The J gene is TRBJ2-2, the V gene TRBV5-1; the match to TRBD1 covers 11 bases. CDR1 and CDR2 from the germline V gene are SGHRS and YFSETQ. This CDR3 spans 16 amino acids. The junction had 6 bases not matched to a gene; V was cut back by 4 bases and J by 4 bases.

This chain links TRBV7-2 with TRBJ2-7; 9 nucleotides align to TRBD1. The CDR3 has 17 amino acids. Germline V gene sequence: CDR1 SGHTA, CDR2 FQGNSA. The junction had 14 bases not matched to a gene; V was cut back by 2 bases and J by 6 bases. This chain's CDR3 is CASSLFAQGASNGEQYF. CDR3 sequence (DNA): TGTGCCAGCAGCTTATTTGCACAGGGGGCGAGTAATGGCGAGCAGTACTTC. The variable domain in full, with the rest retrieved from reference TRBV7-2 and TRBJ2-7, is GAGVSQSPSNKVTEKGKDVELRCDPISGHTALYWYRQSLGQGLEFLIYFQGNSAPDKSGLPSDRFSAERTGGSVSTLTIQRTQQEDSAVYLCASSLFAQGASNGEQYFGPGTRLTVT.

This chain uses TRBV5-4 with TRBJ2-1; D is perhaps TRBD1 (5 bases). The CDR3 sequence is 15 residues long. V was trimmed by 4 bases and J by 5 bases, leaving 16 bases between them. Germline V gives CDR1 SGHNT, CDR2 YYREEE (reference sequence). CDR3 coding DNA: TGTGCCAGCAGCCCCCGGGTGAGCAGGGACAATGAGCAGTTCTTC. Encoded protein: CASSPRVSRDNEQFF.

The chain is built from TRBV4-2 and TRBJ2-4, with 10 bases aligning to TRBD2. The V and J ends lost 1 base and 0 bases, in that order; junction bases with no gene match: 12. CDR3 length: 20 residues. The germline V gene encodes CDR1 LGHNA and CDR2 YNFKEQ. CDR3 bases: TGTGCCAGCAGCCAAGGACCGGGGGCTAGCGGGGGCCTAGCCAAAAACATTCAGTACTTC. It is translated as CASSQGPGASGGLAKNIQYF.